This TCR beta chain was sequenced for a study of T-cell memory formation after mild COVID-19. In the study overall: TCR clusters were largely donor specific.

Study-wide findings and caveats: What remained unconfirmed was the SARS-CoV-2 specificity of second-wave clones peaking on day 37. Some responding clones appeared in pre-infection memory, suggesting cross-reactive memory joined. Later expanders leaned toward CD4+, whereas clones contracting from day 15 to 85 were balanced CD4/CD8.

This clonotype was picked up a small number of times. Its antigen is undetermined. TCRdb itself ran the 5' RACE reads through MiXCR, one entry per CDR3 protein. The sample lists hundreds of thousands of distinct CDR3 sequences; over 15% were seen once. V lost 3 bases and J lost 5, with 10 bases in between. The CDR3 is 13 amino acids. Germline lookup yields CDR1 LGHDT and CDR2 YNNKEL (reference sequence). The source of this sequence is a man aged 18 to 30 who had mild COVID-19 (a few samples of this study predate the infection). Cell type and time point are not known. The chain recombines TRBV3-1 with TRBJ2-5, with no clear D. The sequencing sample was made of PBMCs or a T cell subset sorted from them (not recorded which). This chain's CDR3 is CASSQTEMETQYF. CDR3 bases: TGTGCCAGCAGCCAGACGGAAATGGAGACCCAGTACTTC.